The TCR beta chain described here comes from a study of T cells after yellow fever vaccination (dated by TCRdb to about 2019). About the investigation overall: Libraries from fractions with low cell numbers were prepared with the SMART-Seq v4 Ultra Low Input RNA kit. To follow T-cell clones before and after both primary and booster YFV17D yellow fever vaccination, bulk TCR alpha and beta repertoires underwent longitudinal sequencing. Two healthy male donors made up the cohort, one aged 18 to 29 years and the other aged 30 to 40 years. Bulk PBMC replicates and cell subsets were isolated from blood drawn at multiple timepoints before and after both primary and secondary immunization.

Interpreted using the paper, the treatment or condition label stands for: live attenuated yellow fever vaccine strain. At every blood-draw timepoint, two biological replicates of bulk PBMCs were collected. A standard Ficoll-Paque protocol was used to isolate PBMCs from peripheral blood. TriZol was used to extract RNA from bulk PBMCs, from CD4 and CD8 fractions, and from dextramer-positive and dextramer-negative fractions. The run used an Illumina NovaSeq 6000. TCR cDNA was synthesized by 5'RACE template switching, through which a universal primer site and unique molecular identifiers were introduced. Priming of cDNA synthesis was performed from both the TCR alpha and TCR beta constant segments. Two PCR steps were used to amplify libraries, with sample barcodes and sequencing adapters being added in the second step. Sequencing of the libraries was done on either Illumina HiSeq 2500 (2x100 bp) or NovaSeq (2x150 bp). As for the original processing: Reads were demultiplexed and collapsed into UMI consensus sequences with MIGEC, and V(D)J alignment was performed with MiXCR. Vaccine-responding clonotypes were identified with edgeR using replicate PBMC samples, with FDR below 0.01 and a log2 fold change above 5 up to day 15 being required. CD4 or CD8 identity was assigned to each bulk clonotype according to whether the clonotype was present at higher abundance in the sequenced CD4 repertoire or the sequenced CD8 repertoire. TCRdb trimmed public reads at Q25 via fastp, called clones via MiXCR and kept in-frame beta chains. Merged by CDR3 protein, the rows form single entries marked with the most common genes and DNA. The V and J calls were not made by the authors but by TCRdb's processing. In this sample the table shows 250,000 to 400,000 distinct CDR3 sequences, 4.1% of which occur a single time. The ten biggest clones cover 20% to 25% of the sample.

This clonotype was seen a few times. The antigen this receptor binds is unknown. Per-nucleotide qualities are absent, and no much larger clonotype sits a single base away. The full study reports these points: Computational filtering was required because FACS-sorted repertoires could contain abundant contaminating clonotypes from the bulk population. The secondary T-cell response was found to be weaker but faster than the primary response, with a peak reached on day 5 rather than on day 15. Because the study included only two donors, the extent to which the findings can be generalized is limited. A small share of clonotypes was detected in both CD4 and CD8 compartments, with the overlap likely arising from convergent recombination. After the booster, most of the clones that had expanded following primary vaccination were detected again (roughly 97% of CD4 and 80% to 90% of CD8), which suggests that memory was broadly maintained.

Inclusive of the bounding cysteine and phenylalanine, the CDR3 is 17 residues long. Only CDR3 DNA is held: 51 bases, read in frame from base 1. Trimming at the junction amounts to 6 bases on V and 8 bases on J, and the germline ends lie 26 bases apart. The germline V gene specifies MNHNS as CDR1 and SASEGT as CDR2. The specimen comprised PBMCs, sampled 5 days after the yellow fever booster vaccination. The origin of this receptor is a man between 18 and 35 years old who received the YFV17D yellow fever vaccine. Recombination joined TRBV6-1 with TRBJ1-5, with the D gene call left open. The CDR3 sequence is CASRGKDQAIRGEPQHF. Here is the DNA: TGTGCCAGCAGGGGGAAGGATCAGGCCATACGCGGGGAGCCCCAGCATTTT.